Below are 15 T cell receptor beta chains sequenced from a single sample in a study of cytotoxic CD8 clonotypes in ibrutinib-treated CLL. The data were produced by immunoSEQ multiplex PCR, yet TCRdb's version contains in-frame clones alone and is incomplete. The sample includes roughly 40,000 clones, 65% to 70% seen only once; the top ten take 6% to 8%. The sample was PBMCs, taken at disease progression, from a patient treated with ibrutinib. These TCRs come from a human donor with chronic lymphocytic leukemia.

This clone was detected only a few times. CDR3 in amino acids: CASSLRSGAEAFF. CDR3 nucleotides: TGTGCCAGCAGTTTAAGGTCAGGGGCCGAAGCTTTCTTT. The chain joins TRBV28 to TRBJ1-1; perhaps TRBD1 as D (6 bases). The V gene's germline CDR1 is MDHEN and CDR2 SYDVKM. The CDR3 is 13 amino acids. V lost 2 bases to trimming and J lost 8 bases, with 12 bases between them.

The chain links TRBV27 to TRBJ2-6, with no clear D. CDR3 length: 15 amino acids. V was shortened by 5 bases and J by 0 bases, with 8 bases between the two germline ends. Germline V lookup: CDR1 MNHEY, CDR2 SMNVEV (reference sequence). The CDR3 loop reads CASSTSLSGANVLTF. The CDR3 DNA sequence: TGTGCCAGCAGTACAAGTCTCTCTGGGGCCAACGTCCTGACTTTC. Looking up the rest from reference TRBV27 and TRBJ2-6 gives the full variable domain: EAQVTQNPRYLITVTGKKLTVTCSQNMNHEYMSWYRQDPGLGLRQIYYSMNVEVTDKGDVPEGYKVSRKEKRNFPLILESPSPNQTSLYFCASSTSLSGANVLTFGAGSRLTVL.

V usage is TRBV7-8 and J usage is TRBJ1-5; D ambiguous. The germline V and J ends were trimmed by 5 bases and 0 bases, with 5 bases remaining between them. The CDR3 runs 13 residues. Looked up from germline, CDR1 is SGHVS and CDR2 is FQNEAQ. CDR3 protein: CASSVVSNQPQHF. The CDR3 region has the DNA TGTGCCAGCAGCGTCGTTAGCAATCAGCCCCAGCATTTT.

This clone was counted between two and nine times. CDR3 sequence: CASGTLGQEVYNTQYF. For the CDR3, the DNA is TGTGCCAGCGGAACCTTAGGACAGGAGGTATACAATACGCAGTATTTT. The rearrangement joins TRBV21-1 to TRBJ2-3; the table assigns TRBD1, which was not confirmed against the DNA. TRBV21-1 has pseudogene status. The CDR3 spans 16 residues.

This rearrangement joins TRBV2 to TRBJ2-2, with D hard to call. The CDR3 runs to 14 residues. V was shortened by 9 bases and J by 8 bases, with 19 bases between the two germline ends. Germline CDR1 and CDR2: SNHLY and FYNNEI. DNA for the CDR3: TGTGCCAGTCACCTCCTAGGGCCAGGAGGGGAGCTGTTTTTT. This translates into CASHLLGPGGELFF. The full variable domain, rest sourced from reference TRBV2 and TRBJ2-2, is EPEVTQTPSHQVTQMGQEVILRCVPISNHLYFYWYRQILGQKVEFLVSFYNNEISEKSEIFDDQFSVERPDGSNFTLKIRSTKLEDSAMYFCASHLLGPGGELFFGEGSRLTVL.

The CDR3 DNA sequence: TGTGCCAGTAGTATACGGGGGAGGGCGGACTCCTACGAGCAGTACTTC. Encoded protein: CASSIRGRADSYEQYF. The V and J genes are TRBV19 and TRBJ2-7; 7 bases match TRBD2. With 2 bases clipped from V and 0 bases from J, the junction kept 7 bases outside the gene matches. Looked up from germline, CDR1 is LNHDA and CDR2 is SQIVND (reference sequence). This CDR3 spans 16 amino acids.

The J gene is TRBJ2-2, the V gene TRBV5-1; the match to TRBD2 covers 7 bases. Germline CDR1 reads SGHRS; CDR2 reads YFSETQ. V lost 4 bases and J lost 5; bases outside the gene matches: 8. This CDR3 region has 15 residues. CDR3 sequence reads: CASSRDYQSTGELFF. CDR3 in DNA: TGCGCCAGCAGCCGGGACTACCAATCAACCGGGGAGCTGTTTTTT.

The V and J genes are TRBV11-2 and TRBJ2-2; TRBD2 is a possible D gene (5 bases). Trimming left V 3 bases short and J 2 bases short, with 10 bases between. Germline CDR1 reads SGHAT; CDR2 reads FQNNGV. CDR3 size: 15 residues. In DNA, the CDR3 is TGTGCCAGCAGCTTTAACCGGGAAAACACCGGGGAGCTGTTTTTT. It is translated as CASSFNRENTGELFF.

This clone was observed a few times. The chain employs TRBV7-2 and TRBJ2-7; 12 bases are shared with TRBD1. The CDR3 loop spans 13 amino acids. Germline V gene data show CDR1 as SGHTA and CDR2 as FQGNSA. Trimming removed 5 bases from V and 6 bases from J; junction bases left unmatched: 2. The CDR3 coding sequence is TGTGCCAGCAGCAGGGACAGGGGGCGCGAGCAGTACTTC. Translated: CASSRDRGREQYF.

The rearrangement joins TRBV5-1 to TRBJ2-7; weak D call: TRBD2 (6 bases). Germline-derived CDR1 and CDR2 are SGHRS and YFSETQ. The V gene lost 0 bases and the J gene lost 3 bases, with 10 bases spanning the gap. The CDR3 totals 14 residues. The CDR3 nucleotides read TGCGCCAGCAGCTTGGCTAGCGAGTTCTACGAGCAGTACTTC. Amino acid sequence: CASSLASEFYEQYF.

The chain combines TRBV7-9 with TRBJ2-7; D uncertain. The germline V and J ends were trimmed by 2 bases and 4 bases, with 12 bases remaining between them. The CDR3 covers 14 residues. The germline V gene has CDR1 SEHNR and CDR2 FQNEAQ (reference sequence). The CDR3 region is CASSLLSQDYEQYF. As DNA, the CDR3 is TGTGCCAGCAGCTTATTATCTCAAGATTACGAGCAGTACTTC.

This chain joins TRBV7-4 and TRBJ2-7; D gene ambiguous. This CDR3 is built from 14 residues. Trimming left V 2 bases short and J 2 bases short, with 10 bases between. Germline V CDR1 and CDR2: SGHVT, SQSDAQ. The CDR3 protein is CASSLCQAPYEQYF. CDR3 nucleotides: TGTGCCAGCAGCTTATGTCAGGCCCCCTACGAGCAGTACTTC.

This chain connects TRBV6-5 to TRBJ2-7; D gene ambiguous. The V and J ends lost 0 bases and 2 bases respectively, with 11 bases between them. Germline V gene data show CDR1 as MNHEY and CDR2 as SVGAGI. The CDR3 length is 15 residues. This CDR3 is CASSYSFRMTYEQYF. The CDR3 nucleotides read TGTGCCAGCAGTTACTCGTTCAGGATGACCTACGAGCAGTACTTC.

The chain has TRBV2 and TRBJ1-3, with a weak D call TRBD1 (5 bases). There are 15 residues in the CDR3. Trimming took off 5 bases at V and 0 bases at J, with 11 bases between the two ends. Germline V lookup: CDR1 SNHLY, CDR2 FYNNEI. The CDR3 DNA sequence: TGTGCCAGCAGTCAATGGGGGATCTCTGGAAACACCATATATTTT. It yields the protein CASSQWGISGNTIYF.

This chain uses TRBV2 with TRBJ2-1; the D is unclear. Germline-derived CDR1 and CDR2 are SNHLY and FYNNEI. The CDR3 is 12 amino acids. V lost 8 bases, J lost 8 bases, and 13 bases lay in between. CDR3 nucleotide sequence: TGTGCCAGCGATGGTGTGATGGATGAGCAGTTCTTC. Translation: CASDGVMDEQFF.